The 2 T cell receptor beta chains reported below all come from one sample, sequenced in a study of vaccination and CD4 T cells after COVID-19. Treatment in this sample: approximately 9-day PBMC culture with coronavirus spike peptide pools or control peptides (ViraFEST assay). No antigen has been identified for these receptors. Cultured CD4+ T-cell DNA underwent Oncomine TCR Beta short-read sequencing. TCRdb re-called the PCR reads through MiXCR, storing one row per CDR3 protein. This repertoire shows about 14,000 distinct CDR3 sequences, about 40% found once; its top ten account for about 14%. Sequenced: CD4+ T cells from blood, cultured in vitro. These TCRs come from a human donor who had recovered from COVID-19.

The chain has TRBV12-5 and TRBJ2-2; TRBD1 matches 8 bases. The CDR3 is 14 amino acids. V lost 1 base to trimming and J lost 5 bases; unmatched junction nucleotides: 0. Per germline, CDR1 LGHNT and CDR2 FRNRAP. DNA of the CDR3: TGTGCTAGTGGTTTGGGGACAGGGACCGGGGAGCTGTTTTTT. Amino acids: CASGLGTGTGELFF. Based on the CDR3 plus reference TRBV12-5 and TRBJ2-2, the full variable domain is DARVTQTPRHKVTEMGQEVTMRCQPILGHNTVFWYRQTMMQGLELLAYFRNRAPLDDSGMPKDRFSAEMPDATLATLKIQPSEPRDSAVYFCASGLGTGTGELFFGEGSRLTVL.

This rearrangement joins TRBV9 to TRBJ1-1; no clear D gene. V was trimmed by 0 bases and J by 6 bases, leaving 15 bases between them. Germline-derived CDR1 and CDR2 are SGDLS and YYNGEE. CDR3 length equals 15 residues. This CDR3 reads CASSVDPLGMAEAFF. The DNA for the CDR3 is TGTGCCAGCAGCGTAGACCCTCTCGGGATGGCTGAAGCTTTCTTT.